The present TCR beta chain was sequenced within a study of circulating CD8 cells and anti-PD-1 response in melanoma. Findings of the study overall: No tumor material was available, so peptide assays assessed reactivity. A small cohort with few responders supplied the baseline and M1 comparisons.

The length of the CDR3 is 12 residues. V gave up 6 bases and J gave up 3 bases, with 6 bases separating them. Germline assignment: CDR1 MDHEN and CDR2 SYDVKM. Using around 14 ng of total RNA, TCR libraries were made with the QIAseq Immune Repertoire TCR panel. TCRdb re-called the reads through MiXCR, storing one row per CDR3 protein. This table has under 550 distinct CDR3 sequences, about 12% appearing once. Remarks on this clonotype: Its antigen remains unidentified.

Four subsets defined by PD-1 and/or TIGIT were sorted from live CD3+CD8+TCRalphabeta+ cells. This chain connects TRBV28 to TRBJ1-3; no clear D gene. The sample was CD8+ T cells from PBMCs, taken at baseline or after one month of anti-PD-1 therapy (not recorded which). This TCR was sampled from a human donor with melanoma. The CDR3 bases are TGTGCCAGCAGCCCACTTGGAAACACCATATATTTT. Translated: CASSPLGNTIYF.